The sequence of this T cell receptor beta chain was determined in a study of blood T cell repertoires in COVID-19. Study as a whole: Sources were T cells, B-cell-depleted T cells, or PBMCs; the material itself was cDNA or gDNA.

TCRdb's table, derived via immunoSEQ multiplex PCR, lists solely in-frame clones and lacks some. The table has about 210,000 clones, 70% to 85% seen once; the top ten hold about 10%. Between the trimmed V and J ends, which lost 8 bases and 1 base, there was a span of 8 bases. Per germline, CDR1 SEHNR and CDR2 FQNEAQ (reference sequence). The CDR3 runs 12 residues. Sequencing was done on a sample of peripheral blood. The V and J genes are TRBV7-9 and TRBJ1-1; D ambiguous. The receptor comes from a man aged 50 or older with active or convalescent COVID-19. The DNA for the CDR3 is TGTGCCAGCGGCCACAGGAACACTGAAGCTTTCTTT. It is translated as CASGHRNTEAFF. Drawing the rest from reference TRBV7-9 and TRBJ1-1, the complete variable domain is DTGVSQNPRHKITKRGQNVTFRCDPISEHNRLYWYRQTLGQGPEFLTYFQNEAQLEKSRLLSDRFSAERPKGSFSTLEIQRTEQGDSAMYLCASGHRNTEAFFGQGTRLTVV.